This TCR beta chain was sequenced in a study of blood T cell repertoires in COVID-19. Study summary: COVID-19 samples from acute and convalescent phases originated in the United States, Italy and Spain. T cells, B-cell-depleted T cells, or PBMCs supplied cDNA or gDNA.

In the original workflow: Reference gene primer amplification yielded estimated nucleated cell counts. Generated by immunoSEQ multiplex PCR, the TCRdb table keeps only in-frame clones and is missing some. That table supplies the V and J calls and clone size; D and trimming were determined from the DNA. The table shows tens of thousands of clones, with roughly 83% occurring only once. Turning to this clone: The same CDR3 is also encoded by other DNA sequences in this sample.

This receptor was taken from a human donor with acute or convalescent COVID-19. The donor label of this sample is uncertain. Sequencing was done on a sample of peripheral blood.

The CDR3 spells CASSVEQNTEAFF. DNA of the CDR3: TGTGCCAGCAGCGTAGAACAGAACACTGAAGCTTTCTTT. The chain couples TRBV9 to TRBJ1-1, with no clear D. The germline V gene encodes CDR1 SGDLS and CDR2 YYNGEE. V was clipped by 0 bases and J by 1 base, with 4 bases between them. The CDR3 is 13 amino acids.